Following are 27 T cell receptor beta chains from one sample sequenced in a study of cytomegalovirus exposure and HLA in healthy donors. The primer mix had 60 Vbeta and 13 Jbeta primers. The assay was immunoSEQ multiplex PCR, and TCRdb's table has in-frame clones only and misses some. The sample holds fewer than 200,000 clones, approximately 81% seen once. Sequenced sample: PBMCs. These receptors all come from a woman aged 18-29 years in good health and CMV-seronegative.

This clone was seen only once. The chain couples TRBV27 to TRBJ1-4; 8 nucleotides match TRBD1. V lost 5 bases to trimming and J lost 8 bases; unmatched junction nucleotides: 10. The CDR3 spans 15 residues. Germline CDR1 and CDR2: MNHEY and SMNVEV (reference sequence). In DNA, the CDR3 is TGTGCCAGCAGTGCCAACAGGGGGGGACGGGAAAAACTGTTTTTT. As protein: CASSANRGGREKLFF.

For this clone: This sample includes further DNA sequences coding for the same CDR3. The V call is TRBV4-3, the J call TRBJ2-3; D might be TRBD2 (6 bases). V lost 0 bases to trimming and J lost 5 bases, with 9 bases between them. The CDR3 has 14 residues. Germline CDR1 LGHNA, CDR2 YSLEER. CDR3 protein: CASSQDGRGDTQYF. CDR3 DNA sequence: TGCGCCAGCAGCCAAGATGGGCGGGGAGATACGCAGTATTTT.

The chain is built from TRBV28 and TRBJ2-3; a possible D gene is TRBD1 (6 bases). The V gene's germline CDR1 is MDHEN and CDR2 SYDVKM. This CDR3 has 14 residues. Trimming shortened V by 1 base and J by 4 bases, and 9 bases separated the two germline ends. The CDR3 protein is CASSLYRESDTQYF. The CDR3 bases are TGTGCCAGCAGTTTATACAGGGAGTCAGATACGCAGTATTTT.

The chain couples TRBV27 to TRBJ1-5; D gene uncertain. Trimming pared 2 bases from V and 3 bases from J, leaving 14 bases between. The length of the CDR3 is 16 residues. Germline V CDR1 and CDR2: MNHEY, SMNVEV (reference sequence). CDR3 sequence (DNA): TGTGCCAGCAGTTTAATCGCCAGTATAAACAATCAGCCCCAGCATTTT. Amino acid sequence: CASSLIASINNQPQHF.

The DNA of the CDR3 is TGTGCCAGCAGCTTGGAGAACTACGGCGGCGTCCTGACTTTC. This gives the protein CASSLENYGGVLTF. The chain links TRBV5-4 to TRBJ2-6; D ambiguous. From germline, CDR1 is SGHNT and CDR2 YYREEE (reference sequence). The CDR3 contains 14 residues. V was cut by 0 bases and J by 12 bases, with 13 bases left in between.

This chain joins TRBV28 and TRBJ2-5; D is possibly TRBD1 (6 bases). Judging by the DNA end, TRBJ2-7 fits better; the J call may be wrong. This CDR3 has 13 amino acids. Germline CDR1 reads MDHEN; CDR2 reads SYDVKM. CDR3 nucleotides: TGTGCCAGCGCCCGGGACAACTCCTACGAGCAGTACTTC. Amino acids: CASARDNSYEQYF.

In this sample, this clone turned up a few times. This sample includes further DNA sequences coding for the same CDR3. The rearrangement uses TRBV19 and TRBJ1-5; D possibly corresponds to TRBD1 (5 bases). CDR1 and CDR2 from the germline V gene are LNHDA and SQIVND (reference sequence). V dropped 1 base and J dropped 3 bases, with 7 bases sitting between them. The CDR3 has 14 amino acids. CDR3 residues: CASSIAGSNQPQHF. The CDR3 DNA reads as TGTGCCAGTAGTATAGCAGGGTCCAATCAGCCCCAGCATTTT. Together with reference TRBV19 and TRBJ1-5, the CDR3 gives the full variable domain: DGGITQSPKYLFRKEGQNVTLSCEQNLNHDAMYWYRQDPGQGLRLIYYSQIVNDFQKGDIAEGYSVSREKKESFPLTVTSAQKNPTAFYLCASSIAGSNQPQHFGDGTRLSIL.

V is TRBV19 and J is TRBJ2-7, with D maybe TRBD2 (6 bases). The CDR3 loop spans 13 amino acids. The germline gives CDR1 LNHDA, CDR2 SQIVND (reference sequence). The V end was cut by 3 bases, the J end by 3 bases, with 9 bases between. CDR3 nucleotides: TGTGCCAGTAGTATGGATAGCGGCTACGAGCAGTACTTC. Amino acids: CASSMDSGYEQYF.

This chain uses TRBV4-1 with TRBJ2-3, with 7 bases lining up with TRBD2. Germline-derived CDR1 and CDR2 are MGHRA and YSYEKL. The length of the CDR3 is 15 residues. After removal of 2 bases from V and 3 bases from J, the junction contained 5 bases not matched to a gene. CDR3 nucleotide sequence: TGCGCCAGCAGCCAAAGCGGGAAGGGAACAGATACGCAGTATTTT. It yields the protein CASSQSGKGTDTQYF.

V and J are TRBV28 and TRBJ2-1, with 9 bases that match TRBD2. CDR3 length: 17 residues. Germline V lookup: CDR1 MDHEN, CDR2 SYDVKM. The junction had 9 bases not matched to a gene; V was cut back by 3 bases and J by 3 bases. CDR3 DNA sequence: TGTGCCAGCAGTTTTCGGGCGGGGGGGGAGAACTACAATGAGCAGTTCTTC. It yields the protein CASSFRAGGENYNEQFF. Complete variable domain (other parts from reference TRBV28 and TRBJ2-1): DVKVTQSSRYLVKRTGEKVFLECVQDMDHENMFWYRQDPGLGLRLIYFSYDVKMKEKGDIPEGYSVSREKKERFSLILESASTNQTSMYLCASSFRAGGENYNEQFFGPGTRLTVL.

The genes are TRBV15 and TRBJ2-1, with D maybe TRBD2 (6 bases). Germline V lookup: CDR1 LNHNV, CDR2 YYDKDF (reference sequence). Trimming cost V 1 base and J 8 bases, with 15 bases left between them. CDR3 length equals 15 residues. CDR3 DNA sequence: TGTGCCACCAGCAGAGCCAGCGGAGGGATCGATGAGCAGTTCTTC. Its protein product is CATSRASGGIDEQFF.

The chain employs TRBV5-1 and TRBJ1-1; possibly TRBD1 for D (6 bases). With 3 bases removed from V and 5 bases from J, the gap between germline ends came to 17 bases. This CDR3 comprises 15 residues. Germline lookup yields CDR1 SGHRS and CDR2 YFSETQ. The CDR3 DNA reads as TGCGCCAGCAGCTCAGACGAACAGGGTACGACTGAAGCTTTCTTT. This gives the protein CASSSDEQGTTEAFF.

This chain uses TRBV28 with TRBJ2-7, with TRBD1 matching over 8 bases. The CDR3 loop spans 15 amino acids. J gave up 0 bases and V 5 bases, and 6 bases lay outside the gene matches. From germline, CDR1 is MDHEN and CDR2 SYDVKM. The CDR3 here is CASSTRQGSSYEQYF. For the CDR3, the DNA is TGTGCCAGCAGTACTCGACAGGGGTCCTCCTACGAGCAGTACTTC.

This rearrangement joins TRBV6-4 to TRBJ1-2; D gene ambiguous. CDR1 is MRHNA, CDR2 SNTAGT, per germline. This CDR3 comprises 15 residues. V was pared by 3 bases and J by 4 bases, with 15 bases between. CDR3 in DNA: TGTGCCAGCAGTGATGTCCCGGGAGCGTTCTATGGCTACACCTTC. Translation gives CASSDVPGAFYGYTF.

The V call is TRBV4-1, the J call TRBJ1-5; 10 bases align to TRBD1. CDR1 is MGHRA and CDR2 is YSYEKL in the germline V gene. This CDR3 contains 16 residues. J was trimmed by 6 bases and V by 4 bases; bases with no gene match: 9. In DNA, the CDR3 is TGCGCCAGCAGCCCGGAACCGGGACAGGGGTTTCAGCCCCAGCATTTT. The encoded protein is CASSPEPGQGFQPQHF.

V is TRBV7-2 and J is TRBJ1-1; TRBD1 might be the D (6 bases). The germline V and J ends were trimmed by 5 bases and 3 bases, with 13 bases remaining between them. CDR1 SGHTA and CDR2 FQGNSA come from the germline V gene. This CDR3 comprises 14 residues. Here the CDR3 reads CASSHPDRHTEAFF. In DNA form, the CDR3 reads TGTGCCAGCAGCCACCCGGACAGACACACTGAAGCTTTCTTT.

This rearrangement joins TRBV4-2 to TRBJ2-7; 10 positions agree with TRBD2. The CDR3 spans 18 residues. The J segment lost 6 bases and the V segment lost 2 bases, leaving 16 bases of the junction unmatched. Germline V gives CDR1 LGHNA, CDR2 YNFKEQ. CDR3 loop: CASSQHLVSLAGVSEQYF. Here the CDR3 DNA reads TGTGCCAGCAGCCAACACCTCGTTTCGCTAGCGGGAGTCTCCGAGCAGTACTTC.

The chain joins TRBV19 to TRBJ2-2; D call uncertain. The CDR3 covers 14 residues. Trimming took 5 bases from V and 6 from J, leaving 13 bases between them. Germline V CDR1 and CDR2: LNHDA, SQIVND (reference sequence). CDR3 DNA: TGTGCCAGTAGTCAATCCTCGGTCGCCGGGGAGCTGTTTTTT. Translated, it gives CASSQSSVAGELFF.

In the case of this clone: Germline and junction disagree at one end, which may indicate a read error. The chain uses TRBV9 and TRBJ2-2, with a tentative D call TRBD2 (5 bases). The germline gives CDR1 SGDLS, CDR2 YYNGEE. This CDR3 spans 15 amino acids. The CDR3 DNA reads TGTGCCAGCGGCGTAGCACTAGCGAACACCGGGGAGCTGTTTTTT. This codes for CASGVALANTGELFF.

This clone was detected only once. CDR3 bases: TGTGCCAGCAGCTTAAGCGAGGGGGCTTACGAGCAGTACTTC. It codes for CASSLSEGAYEQYF. The gene calls are TRBV7-6 and TRBJ2-7, with 7 bases matching TRBD1. The germline V gene has CDR1 SGHVS and CDR2 FNYEAQ. The CDR3 sequence is 14 residues long. V gave up 2 bases and J gave up 4 bases; unmatched junction bases: 5. The full variable domain, its missing parts supplied by reference TRBV7-6 and TRBJ2-7, is GAGVSQSPRYKVTKRGQDVALRCDPISGHVSLYWYRQALGQGPEFLTYFNYEAQQDKSGLPNDRFSAERPEGSISTLTIQRTEQRDSAMYRCASSLSEGAYEQYFGPGTRLTVT.

The chain uses TRBV27 and TRBJ2-3, with a possible D match to TRBD2 (6 bases). This CDR3 region has 17 residues. The germline V and J ends were trimmed by 2 bases and 1 base, with 16 bases remaining between them. Germline values: CDR1 MNHEY, CDR2 SMNVEV (reference sequence). The CDR3 DNA reads as TGTGCCAGCAGTTTAGACTCGCGGGATGGTGGCACAGATACGCAGTATTTT. Amino acid sequence: CASSLDSRDGGTDTQYF.

This clone was counted a few times. The chain carries TRBV11-2 and TRBJ1-4; possible D gene TRBD1, 6 bases. This CDR3 contains 16 residues. Trimming pared 5 bases from V and 4 bases from J, leaving 17 bases between. The germline gives CDR1 SGHAT, CDR2 FQNNGV. For the CDR3, the DNA is TGTGCCAGCAGCCCAAATCCAGGGGCTGGTAATGAAAAACTGTTTTTT. It translates to CASSPNPGAGNEKLFF.

On this clone: An end of the junction differs from the germline gene, which may be a read error. The chain joins TRBV7-7 to TRBJ2-7, with D unresolved. In germline, CDR1 is SSHAT, CDR2 FNYEAQ (reference sequence). This CDR3 comprises 13 residues. CDR3 amino acids: CASSLSSAYEQYF. DNA of the CDR3: TGTGCTAGCAGCTTATCTAGTGCGTACGAGCAGTACTTC.

This rearrangement joins TRBV15 to TRBJ2-3, with D perhaps TRBD2 (5 bases). This CDR3 has 12 residues. Between the trimmed V and J ends, which lost 3 bases and 6 bases, there was a span of 7 bases. Germline assignment: CDR1 LNHNV and CDR2 YYDKDF (reference sequence). The CDR3 coding sequence is TGTGCCACCAGCAGTTCGGGGGATACGCAGTATTTT. Amino acid sequence: CATSSSGDTQYF.

V usage is TRBV5-1 and J usage is TRBJ2-1; TRBD2 is a possible D gene (5 bases). Trimming removed 1 base at V and 5 bases at J, with 7 bases between. The CDR3 consists of 13 residues. Germline-derived CDR1 and CDR2 are SGHRS and YFSETQ. For the CDR3, the DNA is TGCGCCAGCAGCTTGTGGCGGGACAATGAGCAGTTCTTC. Its translation is CASSLWRDNEQFF.

The rearrangement uses TRBV11-2 and TRBJ1-2, with TRBD1 matching 8 bases. Germline CDR1 and CDR2: SGHAT and FQNNGV. Trimming took 5 bases from V and 4 from J; bases not matched to a gene: 6. CDR3 size: 14 residues. DNA for the CDR3: TGTGCCAGCAGCGAGGGACAGGCTGGCTATGGCTACACCTTC. Translated: CASSEGQAGYGYTF.

The gene calls are TRBV28 and TRBJ1-1, with D perhaps TRBD1 (6 bases). Germline values: CDR1 MDHEN, CDR2 SYDVKM. Trimming stripped 7 bases from V and 1 base from J, with 10 bases between. This CDR3 is 13 amino acids long. The CDR3 DNA reads as TGTGCCAGCACCCCAGGGGAGAACACTGAAGCTTTCTTT. This gives the protein CASTPGENTEAFF.